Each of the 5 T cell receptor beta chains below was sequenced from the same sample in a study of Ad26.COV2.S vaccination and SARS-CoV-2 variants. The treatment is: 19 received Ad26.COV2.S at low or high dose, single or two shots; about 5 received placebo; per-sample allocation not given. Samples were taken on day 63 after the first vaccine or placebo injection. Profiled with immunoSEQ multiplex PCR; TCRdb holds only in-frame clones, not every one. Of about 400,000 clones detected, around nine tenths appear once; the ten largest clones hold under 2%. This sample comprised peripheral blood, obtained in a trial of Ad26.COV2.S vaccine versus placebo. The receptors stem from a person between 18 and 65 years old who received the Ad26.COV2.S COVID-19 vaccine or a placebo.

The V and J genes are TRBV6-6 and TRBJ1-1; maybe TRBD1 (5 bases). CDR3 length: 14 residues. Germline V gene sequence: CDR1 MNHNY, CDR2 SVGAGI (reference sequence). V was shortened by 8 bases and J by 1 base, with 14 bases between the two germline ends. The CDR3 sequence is CASGAHQTNTEAFF. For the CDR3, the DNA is TGTGCCAGCGGGGCACATCAAACGAACACTGAAGCTTTCTTT.

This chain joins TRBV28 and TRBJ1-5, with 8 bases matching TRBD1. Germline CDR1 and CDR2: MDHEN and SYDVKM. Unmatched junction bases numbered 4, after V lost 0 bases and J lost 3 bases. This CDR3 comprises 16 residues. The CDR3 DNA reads TGTGCCAGCAGTTTATGGGCAGGGGGCTTCAATCAGCCCCAGCATTTT. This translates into CASSLWAGGFNQPQHF. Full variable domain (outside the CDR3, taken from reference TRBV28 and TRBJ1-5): DVKVTQSSRYLVKRTGEKVFLECVQDMDHENMFWYRQDPGLGLRLIYFSYDVKMKEKGDIPEGYSVSREKKERFSLILESASTNQTSMYLCASSLWAGGFNQPQHFGDGTRLSIL.

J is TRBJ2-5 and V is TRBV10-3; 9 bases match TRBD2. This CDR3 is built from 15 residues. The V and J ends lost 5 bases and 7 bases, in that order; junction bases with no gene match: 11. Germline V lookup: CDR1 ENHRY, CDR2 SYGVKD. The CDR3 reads CAISPIAGAVGTQYF. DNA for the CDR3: TGTGCCATCAGTCCTATAGCGGGGGCCGTGGGGACCCAGTACTTC.

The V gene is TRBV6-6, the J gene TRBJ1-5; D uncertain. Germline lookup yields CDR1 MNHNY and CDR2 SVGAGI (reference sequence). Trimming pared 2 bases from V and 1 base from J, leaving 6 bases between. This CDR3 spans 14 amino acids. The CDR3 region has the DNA TGTGCCAGCAGTTACCCTGGAAGCAATCAGCCCCAGCATTTT. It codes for CASSYPGSNQPQHF.

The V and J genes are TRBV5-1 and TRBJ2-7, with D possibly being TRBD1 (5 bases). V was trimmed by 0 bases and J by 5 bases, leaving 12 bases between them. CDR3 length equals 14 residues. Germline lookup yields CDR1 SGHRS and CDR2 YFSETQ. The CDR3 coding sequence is TGCGCCAGCAGCTTGGGCAGGGTTTCTAACGAGCAGTACTTC. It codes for CASSLGRVSNEQYF.